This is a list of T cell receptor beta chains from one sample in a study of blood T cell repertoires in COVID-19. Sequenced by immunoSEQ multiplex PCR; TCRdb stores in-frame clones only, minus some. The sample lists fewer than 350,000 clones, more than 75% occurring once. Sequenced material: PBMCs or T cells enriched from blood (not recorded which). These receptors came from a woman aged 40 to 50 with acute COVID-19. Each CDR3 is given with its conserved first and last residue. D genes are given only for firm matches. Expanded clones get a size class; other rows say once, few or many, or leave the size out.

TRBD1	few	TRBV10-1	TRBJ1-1	CASTYLRDRGLLTEAFF	TGCGCCAGCACTTACCTAAGGGACAGGGGGCTTTTGACTGAAGCTTTCTTT
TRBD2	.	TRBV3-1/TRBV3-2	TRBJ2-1	CASSQNPGGYNEQFF	TGTGCCAGCAGCCAGAATCCGGGGGGCTACAATGAGCAGTTCTTC
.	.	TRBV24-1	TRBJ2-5	CATSTGSETQYF	TGTGCCACCAGTACGGGGTCGGAGACCCAGTACTTC
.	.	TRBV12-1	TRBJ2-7	CASTRRTSGSHTGNPYEQYF	TGTGCCAGCACAAGGAGGACTAGCGGGAGCCATACGGGAAACCCCTACGAGCAGTACTTC
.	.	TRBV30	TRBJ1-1	CAWSKPNRAYEAFF	TGTGCCTGGAGTAAACCTAACAGGGCGTACGAAGCTTTCTTT
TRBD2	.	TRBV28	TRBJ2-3	CASSSSGLAGTDTQYF	TGTGCCAGCAGTTCCTCTGGACTAGCGGGCACAGATACGCAGTATTTT
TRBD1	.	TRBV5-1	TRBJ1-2	CASSVDREGYGYTF	TGCGCCAGCAGCGTGGACAGGGAGGGATATGGCTACACCTTC
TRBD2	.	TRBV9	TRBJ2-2	CASSAGLAGNTGELFF	TGTGCCAGCAGCGCGGGACTAGCGGGGAACACCGGGGAGCTGTTTTTT
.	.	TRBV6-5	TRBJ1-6	CASSKTAYNSPLHF	TGTGCCAGCAGCAAGACAGCGTATAATTCACCCCTCCACTTT
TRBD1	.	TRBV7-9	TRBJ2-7	CASSLHRDRVPSYEQYF	TGTGCCAGCAGCCTCCACCGGGACAGGGTTCCCTCCTACGAGCAGTACTTC
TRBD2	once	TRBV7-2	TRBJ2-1	CASSLRSVGTSVYNEQFF	TGTGCCAGCAGCCTCCGATCAGTAGGGACTAGCGTCTACAATGAGCAGTTCTTC
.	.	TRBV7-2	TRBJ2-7	CASSLEGGGYEQYF	TGTGCCAGCAGCTTAGAAGGTGGAGGCTACGAGCAGTACTTC
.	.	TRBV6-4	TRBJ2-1	CASSDSTPNKKQFF	TGTGCCAGCAGTGACTCGACACCCAATAAGAAGCAGTTCTTC
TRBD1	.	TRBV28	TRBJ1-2	CASSLDRSSAAGYTF	TGTGCCAGCAGTTTGGACAGGTCGTCGGCAGCTGGCTACACCTTC
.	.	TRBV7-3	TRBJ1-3	CASSLTGGSLNTIYF	TGTGCCAGCAGCTTAACCGGCGGGAGTCTCAACACCATATATTTT
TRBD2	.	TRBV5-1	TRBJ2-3	CASSLGTSGSPGYF	TGCGCCAGCAGCTTAGGGACTAGCGGGTCCCCAGGGTATTTT
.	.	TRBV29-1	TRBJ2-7	CSVEVADYEQYF	TGCAGCGTTGAAGTAGCAGATTACGAGCAGTACTTC
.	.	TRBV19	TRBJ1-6	CASSPPGFGNSPLHF	TGTGCCAGTAGCCCGCCCGGGTTTGGTAATTCACCCCTCCACTTT
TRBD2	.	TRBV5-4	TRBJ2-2	CASSPLAGDTGELFF	TGTGCCAGCAGCCCACTAGCGGGAGATACCGGGGAGCTGTTTTTT
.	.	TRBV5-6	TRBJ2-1	CASSWGDNEQFF	TGTGCCAGCAGCTGGGGAGACAATGAGCAGTTCTTC
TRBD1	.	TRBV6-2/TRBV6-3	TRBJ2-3	CASSYFGGQGGDTQYF	TGTGCCAGCAGTTACTTCGGGGGACAGGGCGGAGATACGCAGTATTTT
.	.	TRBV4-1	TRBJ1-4	CASSQPGLINEKLFF	TGCGCCAGCAGCCAACCGGGACTTATTAATGAAAAACTGTTTTTT
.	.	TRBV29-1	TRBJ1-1	CSVEDLGRRTMNTEAFF	TGCAGCGTTGAAGATTTGGGGCGGCGGACGATGAACACTGAAGCTTTCTTT
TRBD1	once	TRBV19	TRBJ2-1	CASSSRDRGDNEQFF	TGTGCCAGTAGTTCCCGGGACAGGGGAGACAATGAGCAGTTCTTC
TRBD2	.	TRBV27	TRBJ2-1	CASSFARASGNNEQFF	TGTGCCAGCAGTTTTGCCCGGGCTAGCGGAAACAATGAGCAGTTCTTC
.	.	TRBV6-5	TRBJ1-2	CASSQIFGQAGYTF	TGTGCCAGCAGTCAAATCTTTGGGCAGGCGGGCTACACCTTC
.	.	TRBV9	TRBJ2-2	CASGPTNTGELFF	TGTGCCAGCGGCCCGACGAACACCGGGGAGCTGTTTTTT
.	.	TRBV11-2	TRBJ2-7	CASSPSGDEQYF	TGTGCCAGCAGCCCTTCGGGGGACGAGCAGTACTTC
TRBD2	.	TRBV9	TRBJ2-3	CASSVYGGREQYF	TGTGCCAGCAGCGTATACGGGGGGAGGGAGCAGTATTTT
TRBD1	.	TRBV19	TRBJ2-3	CASSIDRLASGGTQYF	TGTGCCAGTAGTATAGATCGATTAGCCTCAGGGGGTACGCAGTATTTT
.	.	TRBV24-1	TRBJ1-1	CATSDLEDRNTEAFF	TGTGCCACCAGTGATTTGGAGGACAGGAACACTGAAGCTTTCTTT
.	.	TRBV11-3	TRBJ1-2	CASSRAGPGGYTF	TGTGCCAGCAGCCGTGCAGGGCCGGGTGGCTACACCTTC
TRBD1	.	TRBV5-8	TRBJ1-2	CASSFRTGYGYTF	TGTGCCAGCAGTTTTCGGACAGGCTATGGCTACACCTTC
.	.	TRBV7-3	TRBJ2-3	CASSQGSADTQYF	TGTGCCAGCAGCCAGGGTTCCGCAGATACGCAGTATTTT
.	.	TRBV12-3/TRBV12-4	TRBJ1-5	CASSFGSQPQHF	TGTGCCAGCAGTTTCGGGAGTCAGCCCCAGCATTTT
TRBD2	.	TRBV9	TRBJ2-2	CASSGFLLAGEVGELFF	TGTGCCAGCAGCGGGTTCCTGCTAGCGGGAGAGGTCGGGGAGCTGTTTTTT
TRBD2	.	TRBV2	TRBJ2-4	CASSESGGGNIQYF	TGTGCCAGCAGTGAGAGCGGGGGCGGAAACATTCAGTACTTC
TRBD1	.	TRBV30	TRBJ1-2	CAWSPGTGDNYGYTF	TGTGCCTGGAGTCCCGGGACAGGTGATAACTATGGCTACACCTTC
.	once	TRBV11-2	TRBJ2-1	CASRSTRGAGGNEQFF	TGTGCCAGCAGGTCCACGCGGGGGGCAGGGGGGAATGAGCAGTTCTTC
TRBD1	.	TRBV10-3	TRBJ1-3	CAISPSVDRGGNTIYF	TGTGCCATCAGTCCCAGCGTGGACAGGGGGGGAAACACCATATATTTT
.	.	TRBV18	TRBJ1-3	CASSPTELSGNTIYF	TGTGCCAGCTCACCTACAGAACTCTCTGGAAACACCATATATTTT